This T cell receptor (beta chain) comes out of a study of blood T cells in healthy people across ages (dated by TCRdb to the mid-2010s). Looking at the study overall: In model experiments, template switching captured roughly one uniquely barcoded TCR beta cDNA molecule for every two T cells. To track age-related changes in TCR beta repertoire diversity, the study relied on deep sequencing normalized with unique cDNA molecular identifiers. Using the same blood draw, the study looked at two additional independent replicas of 1 million unique cDNA reads for two donors, one aged 18 to 30 and the other aged 80 or older. The donors were divided into four age groups: young (average around 15 years), middle-aged (over 35), aged (roughly 60) and long-lived (82). General findings and caveats noted by the study authors: Since profiling was done on bulk unsorted PBMCs, naive and antigen-experienced compartments could not be conclusively compared. Observed TCR beta diversity per million T cells fell roughly linearly with age, and a significant reduction was already apparent by age around 39. A strong correlation was found between observed TCR beta diversity and the percentage of naive T cells measured by flow cytometry. Compared with the aged group, more naive CD4+ T cells, fewer expanded clones and increased TCR diversity were shown by the long-lived group, suggesting age selection. Estimates of total diversity from one million sequenced T cells were regarded as lower bounds and underestimates. The CMV infection status of donors was not known, potentially confounding age-related changes in expanded clonotypes.

According to the germline V gene, CDR1 reads SGHTA and CDR2 reads FQGNSA. There are 15 amino acids in the CDR3, from cysteine to phenylalanine inclusive. Only the CDR3 DNA stays, 45 bases, in frame from base 1. Library preparation was by 5' RACE. These reads were obtained on an Illumina HiSeq 2500. A second PCR of about 7 to 12 cycles was run with a J-beta primer mix and a sample-barcoded 5' primer. A unique molecular identifier was introduced onto each TCR beta cDNA molecule by a template-switch 5' adaptor carrying 12 random nucleotides. At least 2.5 million CDR3-containing paired-end reads were obtained from each sample. First-strand cDNA synthesis was performed from all RNA using the Mint cDNA synthesis kit, with priming by a TRBC-specific oligonucleotide. All cDNA was treated with uracil-DNA glycosylase and then went through a first 18-cycle PCR with the universal primers M1SS and BC2_uni_R. In the original analysis: Each sample was normalized by randomly selecting 1 million high-quality reads, each carrying a distinct molecular identifier. Instead of being binned into consensus sequences, reads that shared molecular identifiers were thrown out. MiTCR, with a Q25 quality threshold and the strictest error-elimination algorithm, was used for CDR3 identification, clonotype clustering and error correction. Lower-bound total TCR beta diversity was estimated with a nonparametric unseen species model using Euler transformation. TCRdb applied fastp at Q25 and MiXCR to the public reads, then kept only in-frame beta chains. Rows with a matching CDR3 protein are joined into one entry that keeps the most common DNA and genes. What appears here as the V and J calls and clone size reflects TCRdb's work, not the paper's. Present in this sample are about 800,000 distinct CDR3 sequences, roughly 25% of which were seen just once. Approximately 4% of the sample is taken by the ten largest.

Systemically healthy Caucasian individuals from Russia, 35 to 50 in total and aged about 6 to 90 years, were included as donors. About 9.6 milliliters of peripheral blood were collected from each donor into EDTA-treated Vacutainer tubes. Ficoll-Paque density-gradient centrifugation was used to isolate PBMCs, with at least 7 million obtained per sample. Total RNA, at least 5.5 micrograms per sample, was extracted from PBMCs with Trizol reagent. For every donor, an aliquot of PBMCs went through flow cytometry to measure the percentages of naive CD45RAhigh/CD27high T cells. About this clonotype: The antigen it recognizes is unknown. It has no much larger one-base neighbor in the sample; base qualities were not kept.

This sample also belongs to another study, concerning T cells of mothers and their children. Reported in the second study: Nine systemically healthy Caucasian individuals served as donors, namely three mothers together with their six children. cDNA synthesis used all of the extracted RNA, with around 1.5 ug of RNA in each 15 ul reaction. Sample barcodes and 2-4 random nucleotides were added via the M1S primer in the second PCR. More than 8 million TCR beta CDR3 reads were obtained from each mother, and several million reads were obtained from each child. TCR recombination output is similarly shaped by thymic selection in related and unrelated pairs, with a minor effect exerted by inherited differences. Related mother-child pairs always showed normalized repertoire overlap that was slightly higher than in unrelated mother-child pairs, though the difference was never significant. With a sensitivity of 90 to 100 clones per million clonotypes, no persistent microchimeric T cell clones were detected. In the study, deep NGS was used to compare the TCR beta repertoires of mothers and children, and features distinguishing related mother-child pairs from unrelated individuals were sought. Mothers averaged approximately 41 +/- 4 years of age and children averaged approximately 11 +/- 4 years. After adapters were ligated using NEBNext reagents, the libraries underwent 100+100 nt paired-end sequencing on an Illumina HiSeq 2000. To prevent cross-contamination, the mother and child libraries were prepared one month apart and sequenced in separate runs. For each donor, somewhere between about 450,000 and 2,100,000 distinct TCR beta clonotypes were identified. Naive TCR beta clonotypes were estimated from low-frequency clonotypes matched to each donor's FACS-determined naive share, without sorting.

The receptor was isolated from a boy younger than 18 in good health. The specimen was blood. Rearrangement joined TRBV7-2 to TRBJ2-1; the junction holds 9 bases that match TRBD2. The closer fit of TRBJ2-7 to the DNA end suggests the J call may be wrong. In nucleotides, the sequence is TGTGCCAGCAGCCAGACTAGCGGAAGCCTATACGAGCAGTACTTC. Its protein reads: CASSQTSGSLYEQYF.